Shown below are 26 T cell receptor beta chains from a single sample sequenced in a study of T cell responses to AZD1222 COVID-19 vaccine. The protocol was immunoSEQ multiplex PCR, while the TCRdb copy is restricted to in-frame clones and leaves out a portion. The table lists roughly 140,000 clones, 90% to 95% of them singletons, with over 1% in the top ten. Sequencing used peripheral blood, obtained on day 0 of AZD1222 vaccination. Receptors were obtained from an adult in good health.

The chain carries TRBV6-2 or TRBV6-3 and TRBJ1-5; D call uncertain. This CDR3 has 17 amino acids. Trimming shortened V by 5 bases and J by 2 bases, and 19 bases separated the two germline ends. Germline lookup yields CDR1 MNHEY and CDR2 SVGEGT. Here the CDR3 DNA reads TGTGCCAGCAGTCAACGAACAAGTACCTTGGGCAATCAGCCCCAGCATTTT. It translates to CASSQRTSTLGNQPQHF.

The V call is TRBV7-2, the J call TRBJ1-6; the match to TRBD1 covers 9 bases. Losses at the gene ends were 6 bases for V and 10 bases for J; bases not matched to a gene: 7. This CDR3 contains 14 residues. Per germline, CDR1 SGHTA and CDR2 FQGNSA. CDR3 region: CASRIDRGISPLHF. The CDR3 bases are TGTGCCAGCAGGATAGACAGGGGGATCTCACCCCTCCACTTT.

The chain links TRBV14 to TRBJ2-3; D unresolved. Germline assignment: CDR1 SGHDN and CDR2 FVKESK. The CDR3 consists of 12 residues. Trimming took off 1 base at V and 7 bases at J, with 6 bases between the two ends. DNA of the CDR3: TGTGCCAGCAGCCAAGCAAGTTATACGCAGTATTTT. It is translated as CASSQASYTQYF.

The chain couples TRBV6-5 to TRBJ1-3, with unresolved D. Trimming stripped 7 bases from V and 4 bases from J, with 8 bases between. Germline lookup yields CDR1 MNHEY and CDR2 SVGAGI. This CDR3 contains 12 residues. The CDR3 coding sequence is TGTGCCAGCATCGCACCAGGAAACACCATATATTTT. It encodes CASIAPGNTIYF.

Written as DNA, the CDR3 is TGTGCCAGCAGTGGAAACCGCTATGGCTACACCTTC. Translation: CASSGNRYGYTF. The chain carries TRBV2 and TRBJ1-2, with unresolved D. With 4 bases removed from V and 4 bases from J, the gap between germline ends came to 7 bases. The CDR3 runs to 12 residues. The germline gives CDR1 SNHLY, CDR2 FYNNEI.

The chain combines TRBV21-1 with TRBJ2-5; no DNA check was done on the table's D call, TRBD2. TRBV21-1 is deemed a pseudogene. The CDR3 covers 13 residues. The CDR3 protein is CASRGRGEETQYF. Written as DNA, the CDR3 is TGTGCCTCGAGGGGGAGGGGGGAAGAGACCCAGTACTTC.

This chain connects TRBV9 to TRBJ2-7, with D possibly matching TRBD2 (6 bases). Per germline, CDR1 SGDLS and CDR2 YYNGEE. The CDR3 sequence is 16 residues long. Trimming stripped 3 bases from V and 2 bases from J, with 18 bases between. The CDR3 is CASSATRNSGAYEQYV. The CDR3 DNA is TGTGCCAGCAGCGCGACCCGCAATAGCGGCGCCTACGAGCAGTACGTC.

The rearrangement links TRBV5-4 to TRBJ2-1, with D hard to call. The CDR3 has 12 residues. Trimming pared 4 bases from V and 7 bases from J, leaving 9 bases between. Germline CDR1 is SGHNT and CDR2 is YYREEE (reference sequence). The DNA of the CDR3 is TGTGCCAGCAGCCGGTCTCGGAATGAGCAGTTCTTC. Encoded protein: CASSRSRNEQFF.

Written as DNA, the CDR3 is TGTGCCATCAATGGGTACACCGGGGAGCTGTTTTTT. Its translation is CAINGYTGELFF. V is TRBV10-3 and J is TRBJ2-2; D ambiguous. CDR1 and CDR2 from the germline V gene are ENHRY and SYGVKD. V shed 7 bases and J shed 3 bases, with 6 bases lying between them. This CDR3 has 12 amino acids.

This clone was seen just once. The chain uses TRBV3-1 (or the pseudogene TRBV3-2) and TRBJ2-1, with 9 bases lining up with TRBD2. There are 16 residues in the CDR3. Germline CDR1 reads LGHDT; CDR2 reads YNNKEL (reference sequence). V shed 3 bases, J shed 3 bases, and the junction held 6 bases outside the gene matches. The CDR3 loop is CASSHFKAGGYNEQFF. In nucleotides, the CDR3 is TGTGCCAGCAGCCACTTCAAAGCGGGGGGCTACAATGAGCAGTTCTTC.

The chain has TRBV2 and TRBJ1-5; no firm D call. In germline, CDR1 is SNHLY, CDR2 FYNNEI. This CDR3 has 13 amino acids. V gave up 3 bases and J gave up 9 bases, with 12 bases separating them. DNA for the CDR3: TGTGCCAGCAGTGATGCCGTACCGAGGCCCCAGCATTTT. It is translated as CASSDAVPRPQHF.

The chain employs TRBV28 and TRBJ1-4; 9 nucleotides agree with TRBD1. This CDR3 is 15 amino acids long. The V and J ends lost 3 bases and 8 bases, in that order; junction bases with no gene match: 7. CDR1 and CDR2 (germline): MDHEN, SYDVKM. The CDR3: CASSFLGTGHEKLFF. The CDR3 DNA reads as TGTGCCAGCAGTTTCCTCGGGACAGGGCACGAAAAACTGTTTTTT.

The chain is built from TRBV3-1 (or the pseudogene TRBV3-2) and TRBJ1-3; D call uncertain. CDR1 is LGHDT, CDR2 YNNKEL, per germline (reference sequence). Trimming took 0 bases from V and 0 from J, leaving 6 bases between them. The CDR3 is made up of 15 amino acids. The CDR3 DNA is TGTGCCAGCAGCCAAGATTCAGTCTCTGGAAACACCATATATTTT. Protein product: CASSQDSVSGNTIYF.

The rearrangement uses TRBV19 and TRBJ2-7, with TRBD2 as a possible D gene (6 bases). Per germline, CDR1 LNHDA and CDR2 SQIVND (reference sequence). This CDR3 has 13 residues. V lost 7 bases and J lost 5, with 15 bases in between. CDR3 amino acids: CASIKEGFHEQYV. DNA of the CDR3: TGTGCCAGTATAAAGGAGGGATTCCACGAGCAGTACGTC.

The J gene is TRBJ2-4, the V gene TRBV7-2; no clear D. The CDR3 covers 12 residues. Germline CDR1 SGHTA, CDR2 FQGNSA. Trimming left V 5 bases short and J 8 bases short, with 10 bases between. The CDR3: CASSVYGDIQYF. In DNA form, the CDR3 reads TGTGCCAGCAGCGTCTATGGGGACATTCAGTACTTC.

This clone showed up just once. In DNA, the CDR3 is TGTGCCAGCAGCAGGCGGGTATCGGACTCACCCCTCCACTTT. Protein product: CASSRRVSDSPLHF. The rearrangement uses TRBV2 and TRBJ1-6, with no clear D. The V end lost 6 bases, the J end lost 10 bases, and 16 bases lay between the germline ends. Germline V gene sequence: CDR1 SNHLY, CDR2 FYNNEI. The CDR3 is made up of 14 amino acids.

This chain joins TRBV5-6 and TRBJ1-1, with unresolved D. Trimming pared 4 bases from V and 1 base from J, leaving 5 bases between. CDR1 is SGHDT, CDR2 YYEEEE, per germline. The CDR3 is made up of 12 amino acids. In DNA, the CDR3 is TGTGCCAGCAGCCCTGGGAACACTGAAGCTTTCTTT. This encodes CASSPGNTEAFF.

The V gene is TRBV13, the J gene TRBJ1-2; D gene ambiguous. Deletions cut 3 bases from V and 4 bases from J, with 9 bases between. Germline V gene data show CDR1 as PRHDT and CDR2 as FYEKMQ (reference sequence). This CDR3 region has 13 residues. This chain's CDR3 is CASSLRNFYGYTF. CDR3 DNA sequence: TGTGCCAGCAGCTTGAGGAACTTCTATGGCTACACCTTC.

The chain employs TRBV19 and TRBJ2-2; D is unclear. V was shortened by 5 bases and J by 5 bases, with 12 bases between the two germline ends. Germline V gives CDR1 LNHDA, CDR2 SQIVND (reference sequence). The CDR3 totals 14 residues. CDR3 region: CASSDHIRTGELFF. The CDR3 bases are TGTGCCAGTAGTGACCATATTAGGACCGGGGAGCTGTTTTTT.

The chain recombines TRBV28 with TRBJ1-1, with no clear D. The germline V and J ends were trimmed by 6 bases and 4 bases, with 9 bases remaining between them. The CDR3 has 12 residues. Germline assignment: CDR1 MDHEN and CDR2 SYDVKM. The CDR3 nucleotides read TGTGCCAGCAGCGGGCTGATCACTGAAGCTTTCTTT. This translates into CASSGLITEAFF.

This clone was observed once. The chain couples TRBV5-1 to TRBJ1-1; D might be TRBD1 (5 bases). With 7 bases removed from V and 6 bases from J, the gap between germline ends came to 16 bases. The CDR3 has 13 amino acids. Germline V lookup: CDR1 SGHRS, CDR2 YFSETQ. The CDR3, as DNA: TGCGCCAGCTCCCCGGAGGGGTGGGCTGAAGCTTTCTTT. Translation gives CASSPEGWAEAFF. Using reference TRBV5-1 and TRBJ1-1 for the parts outside the CDR3, the full variable domain is KAGVTQTPRYLIKTRGQQVTLSCSPISGHRSVSWYQQTPGQGLQFLFEYFSETQRNKGNFPGRFSGRQFSNSRSEMNVSTLELGDSALYLCASSPEGWAEAFFGQGTRLTVV.

The V and J genes are TRBV24-1 and TRBJ2-1, with D unclear. The V end was cut by 4 bases, the J end by 0 bases, with 6 bases between. Germline loops: CDR1 KGHDR, CDR2 SFDVKD. This CDR3 region has 14 residues. CDR3 in DNA: TGTGCCACCAGTGACCCCCACTCCTACAATGAGCAGTTCTTC. The encoded protein is CATSDPHSYNEQFF.

The J gene is TRBJ1-5, the V gene TRBV7-2; D possibly corresponds to TRBD1 (5 bases). CDR1 and CDR2 (germline): SGHTA, FQGNSA. The length of the CDR3 is 15 residues. The V end was cut by 2 bases, the J end by 3 bases, with 11 bases between. The CDR3 spells CASSLQTAVNQPQHF. The CDR3 nucleotides read TGTGCCAGCAGCTTACAGACAGCGGTCAATCAGCCCCAGCATTTT.

This chain connects TRBV11-2 to TRBJ2-2, with 8 bases aligning to TRBD1. The CDR3 has 17 residues. CDR1 SGHAT and CDR2 FQNNGV come from the germline V gene. V lost 1 base to trimming and J lost 4 bases; unmatched junction nucleotides: 8. CDR3 protein: CASSLAGTGLTTGELFF. The CDR3 nucleotides are TGTGCCAGCAGCTTAGCAGGGACAGGCTTAACCACCGGGGAGCTGTTTTTT.

This chain uses TRBV5-1 with TRBJ1-3; the D gene is possibly TRBD1 (6 bases). The ends were cut back, 1 base at V and 3 bases at J, with 8 bases in the middle. The length of the CDR3 is 14 residues. CDR1 is SGHRS, CDR2 YFSETQ, per germline. CDR3 sequence: CASSLSGDGNTIYF. The CDR3 coding sequence is TGCGCCAGCAGCTTGTCAGGGGATGGAAACACCATATATTTT. The full variable domain, completed using reference TRBV5-1 and TRBJ1-3, is KAGVTQTPRYLIKTRGQQVTLSCSPISGHRSVSWYQQTPGQGLQFLFEYFSETQRNKGNFPGRFSGRQFSNSRSEMNVSTLELGDSALYLCASSLSGDGNTIYFGEGSWLTVV.

For the CDR3, the DNA is TGTGCCAGCAGACCCCGAGCCGGGCATCTGAACACCGGGGAGCTGTTTTTT. Translated, it gives CASRPRAGHLNTGELFF. The V call is TRBV7-9, the J call TRBJ2-2; unclear D gene. CDR3 length equals 17 residues. V lost 6 bases and J lost 1, with 18 bases in between. The V gene's germline CDR1 is SEHNR and CDR2 FQNEAQ (reference sequence). Looking up the rest from reference TRBV7-9 and TRBJ2-2 gives the full variable domain: DTGVSQNPRHKITKRGQNVTFRCDPISEHNRLYWYRQTLGQGPEFLTYFQNEAQLEKSRLLSDRFSAERPKGSFSTLEIQRTEQGDSAMYLCASRPRAGHLNTGELFFGEGSRLTVL.